Presented here are 22 T cell receptor beta chains from one specimen sequenced in a study of T cell responses to AZD1222 COVID-19 vaccine (dated by TCRdb to the early 2020s). Read against the paper, the sample's time point label means: baseline before first vaccination. Library preparation employed the immunoSEQ multiplex PCR assay. What TCRdb holds here is the immuneACCESS table cut down to in-frame rearrangements. Part of the clones is not present; checked against another copy, under half of the missing clones reflect an unresolved V gene, and the others are unexplained. Recorded for this sample are just over 95,000 clones; roughly nine tenths of them occurred a single time. The top ten constitute around 4% of the sample. The sequences come from peripheral blood, collected on day 0 of AZD1222 vaccination. Receptors were obtained from an adult in good health.

The chain is built from TRBV6-1 and TRBJ2-7, with 8 nucleotides matching TRBD2. Germline CDR1 MNHNS, CDR2 SASEGT. This CDR3 comprises 16 residues. The J segment lost 4 bases and the V segment lost 4 bases, leaving 12 bases of the junction unmatched. In DNA form, the CDR3 reads TGTGCCAGCAGTGGACTCCCCCGTAGCGGGGCTTACGAGCAGTACTTC. Translated: CASSGLPRSGAYEQYF.

This clone came up once. The genes are TRBV5-1 and TRBJ1-6; tentative D call: TRBD1 (6 bases). Trimming took off 6 bases at V and 8 bases at J, with 21 bases between the two ends. Germline lookup yields CDR1 SGHRS and CDR2 YFSETQ. The CDR3 runs 16 residues. The CDR3 DNA reads TGCGCCAGCAAGTTGGGAATTGGGGGCATGGATTCACCCCTCCACTTT. It is translated as CASKLGIGGMDSPLHF.

This chain uses TRBV5-1 with TRBJ1-2; a possible D gene is TRBD1 (5 bases). With 0 bases removed from V and 7 bases from J, the gap between germline ends came to 13 bases. Per germline, CDR1 SGHRS and CDR2 YFSETQ. The CDR3 is made up of 14 amino acids. The CDR3 spells CASSLGYDSSGYTF. The CDR3 DNA reads TGCGCCAGCAGCTTGGGTTACGACAGCTCTGGCTACACCTTC.

The rearrangement links TRBV11-3 to TRBJ2-1, with 10 nucleotides matching TRBD2. Germline assignment: CDR1 SGHNT and CDR2 YENEEA. The CDR3 runs to 15 residues. Trimming at V came to 5 bases and at J to 5 bases, leaving 6 bases not matched to a gene. CDR3 nucleotides: TGTGCCAGCAGCCGAAATAGCGGGGGGAACAATGAGCAGTTCTTC. Amino acid sequence: CASSRNSGGNNEQFF.

This rearrangement joins TRBV20-1 to TRBJ1-5; D uncertain. Germline-derived CDR1 and CDR2 are DFQATT and SNEGSKA (reference sequence). Between the trimmed V and J ends, which lost 3 bases and 5 bases, there was a span of 5 bases. This CDR3 contains 11 residues. The CDR3 DNA follows: TGCAGTGCTAGCGCGGATCAGCCCCAGCATTTT. Translating it yields CSASADQPQHF.

This clone was observed a handful of times. V usage is TRBV14 and J usage is TRBJ1-5, with no clear D. The V gene lost 1 base and the J gene lost 5 bases, with 6 bases spanning the gap. The CDR3 has 13 amino acids. Germline V lookup: CDR1 SGHDN, CDR2 FVKESK. CDR3 DNA sequence: TGTGCCAGCAGCCAAGGTCGGTATCAGCCCCAGCATTTT. As protein: CASSQGRYQPQHF.

This clone came up a few times. The chain carries TRBV5-5 and TRBJ1-2; tentatively, D is TRBD1 (5 bases). The ends were cut back, 0 bases at V and 9 bases at J, with 18 bases in the middle. Per germline, CDR1 SGHKS and CDR2 YYEKEE (reference sequence). The CDR3 totals 15 residues. The CDR3 here is CASSLAGGGAWSYTF. CDR3 in DNA: TGTGCCAGCAGCTTGGCCGGCGGCGGGGCCTGGAGCTACACCTTC. Full variable domain (outside the CDR3, taken from reference TRBV5-5 and TRBJ1-2): DAGVTQSPTHLIKTRGQQVTLRCSPISGHKSVSWYQQVLGQGPQFIFQYYEKEERGRGNFPDRFSARQFPNYSSELNVNALLLGDSALYLCASSLAGGGAWSYTFGSGTRLTVV.

The chain links TRBV7-8 to TRBJ2-5; tentative D call: TRBD2 (6 bases). The CDR3 consists of 15 residues. The germline V gene has CDR1 SGHVS and CDR2 FQNEAQ. The V gene lost 1 base and the J gene lost 4 bases, with 13 bases spanning the gap. CDR3 in amino acids: CASSLVPGGGETQYF. The DNA of the CDR3 is TGTGCCAGCAGCTTAGTACCCGGGGGAGGAGAGACCCAGTACTTC. The full variable domain, rest sourced from reference TRBV7-8 and TRBJ2-5, is GAGVSQSPRYKVAKRGQDVALRCDPISGHVSLFWYQQALGQGPEFLTYFQNEAQLDKSGLPSDRFFAERPEGSVSTLKIQRTQQEDSAVYLCASSLVPGGGETQYFGPGTRLLVL.

CDR3 DNA: TGTGCCAGCAGCGTAGAGGGACAGGGGGCTTTCAATGAGCAGTTCTTC. Its translation is CASSVEGQGAFNEQFF. This rearrangement joins TRBV9 to TRBJ2-1; 12 bases align to TRBD1. This CDR3 spans 16 amino acids. With 0 bases clipped from V and 6 bases from J, the junction kept 4 bases outside the gene matches. Germline V lookup: CDR1 SGDLS, CDR2 YYNGEE.

This clone was observed once. The chain links TRBV24-1 to TRBJ1-1, with D perhaps matching TRBD1 (6 bases). This CDR3 comprises 13 residues. Germline V gene data show CDR1 as KGHDR and CDR2 as SFDVKD. Trimming removed 10 bases from V and 6 bases from J, with 17 bases in between. As DNA, the CDR3 is TGTGCCACTGAACCAGGGGACGGCTCTGAAGCTTTCTTT. Amino acids: CATEPGDGSEAFF.

The rearrangement joins TRBV19 to TRBJ2-3; TRBD2 agrees at 8 bases. Germline-derived CDR1 and CDR2 are LNHDA and SQIVND (reference sequence). J gave up 3 bases and V 5 bases, and 10 bases lay outside the gene matches. The CDR3 covers 16 residues. CDR3 sequence: CASSALPGTRTDTQYF. The CDR3 DNA reads as TGTGCCAGTAGTGCCCTCCCCGGGACTAGGACAGATACGCAGTATTTT.

This clone occurred a few times. The genes are TRBV5-6 and TRBJ1-6; D gene ambiguous. Per the germline V gene, CDR1 is SGHDT and CDR2 is YYEEEE. The CDR3 length is 15 residues. Trimming took off 0 bases at V and 7 bases at J, with 11 bases between the two ends. The CDR3 reads CASSLVGTLNSPLHF. The CDR3 DNA sequence: TGTGCCAGCAGCTTGGTCGGTACGCTAAATTCACCCCTCCACTTT. The full variable domain, completed using reference TRBV5-6 and TRBJ1-6, is DAGVTQSPTHLIKTRGQQVTLRCSPKSGHDTVSWYQQALGQGPQFIFQYYEEEERQRGNFPDRFSGHQFPNYSSELNVNALLLGDSALYLCASSLVGTLNSPLHFGNGTRLTVT.

The chain couples TRBV19 to TRBJ2-1; 15 bases agree with TRBD2. The CDR3 is 18 amino acids. Looked up from germline, CDR1 is LNHDA and CDR2 is SQIVND (reference sequence). V was clipped by 5 bases and J by 5 bases; unmatched bases: 10. The CDR3 DNA follows: TGTGCCAGTAGTTCGGGACTAGCGGGGGGCCGGAGCAACAATGAGCAGTTCTTC. The encoded protein is CASSSGLAGGRSNNEQFF. The variable domain in full, completed from reference TRBV19 and TRBJ2-1, reads DGGITQSPKYLFRKEGQNVTLSCEQNLNHDAMYWYRQDPGQGLRLIYYSQIVNDFQKGDIAEGYSVSREKKESFPLTVTSAQKNPTAFYLCASSSGLAGGRSNNEQFFGPGTRLTVL.

V gene TRBV6-5 combines with J gene TRBJ2-5; a weak D match, TRBD1 (5 bases). The germline V gene has CDR1 MNHEY and CDR2 SVGAGI. The CDR3 spans 13 residues. Trimming took off 4 bases at V and 5 bases at J, with 11 bases between the two ends. CDR3 loop: CASSFLQAETQYF. DNA for the CDR3: TGTGCCAGCAGTTTCTTACAGGCCGAGACCCAGTACTTC.

The chain employs TRBV11-1 and TRBJ2-4; 10 bases map to TRBD2. V lost 5 bases, J lost 4 bases, and 5 bases stayed unmatched. Per the germline V gene, CDR1 is SGHAT and CDR2 is FQDESV (reference sequence). The CDR3 length is 15 residues. DNA of the CDR3: TGTGCCAGCAGCCCACTAGCGGGGCCTAAAAACATTCAGTACTTC. Protein product: CASSPLAGPKNIQYF.

This rearrangement joins TRBV10-3 to TRBJ2-7, with D tentatively TRBD1 (6 bases). This CDR3 comprises 16 residues. V lost 3 bases, J lost 5 bases, and 20 bases lay in between. Germline V gene sequence: CDR1 ENHRY, CDR2 SYGVKD. In DNA, the CDR3 is TGTGCCATCAGTGATCAGCAGGGGAGAGTAGGCCACGAGCAGTACTTC. It translates to CAISDQQGRVGHEQYF.

This chain connects TRBV6-2 or TRBV6-3 to TRBJ2-1, with D perhaps being TRBD1 or TRBD2 (6 bases each). The germline V and J ends were trimmed by 2 bases and 10 bases, with 15 bases remaining between them. The length of the CDR3 is 14 residues. Germline V gene sequence: CDR1 MNHEY, CDR2 SVGEGT. CDR3 bases: TGTGCCAGCAGTTACCAGACACCGGGGGCAGAGCAGTTCTTC. Protein: CASSYQTPGAEQFF.

V is TRBV6-5 and J is TRBJ1-5, with a weak D call TRBD1 (5 bases). CDR3 length: 15 residues. Germline CDR1 MNHEY, CDR2 SVGAGI. Trimming took 6 bases from V and 8 from J, leaving 20 bases between them. DNA for the CDR3: TGTGCCAGCAGCCCCCTTAACGCGGGGGAAAAGCCCCAGCATTTT. Its protein is CASSPLNAGEKPQHF.

The gene calls are TRBV5-1 and TRBJ2-3, with 15 bases lining up with TRBD2. The CDR3 is 18 amino acids. V lost 0 bases, J lost 2 bases, and 4 bases stayed unmatched. The germline gives CDR1 SGHRS, CDR2 YFSETQ. The CDR3 here is CASSLEGTSGGFTDTQYF. CDR3 DNA sequence: TGCGCCAGCAGCTTGGAAGGGACTAGCGGGGGGTTCACAGATACGCAGTATTTT.

This chain links TRBV5-8 with TRBJ1-5; D remains unclear. Per the germline V gene, CDR1 is SGHTS and CDR2 is YDEGEE. V shed 1 base and J shed 0 bases, with 5 bases lying between them. The CDR3 totals 14 residues. CDR3 nucleotide sequence: TGTGCCAGCAGCTTGTGGGCTAGCAATCAGCCCCAGCATTTT. The encoded protein is CASSLWASNQPQHF. The variable domain in full, with the rest retrieved from reference TRBV5-8 and TRBJ1-5, is EAGVTQSPTHLIKTRGQQATLRCSPISGHTSVYWYQQALGLGLQFLLWYDEGEERNRGNFPPRFSGRQFPNYSSELNVNALELEDSALYLCASSLWASNQPQHFGDGTRLSIL.

This chain uses TRBV10-1 with TRBJ2-1, with TRBD2 matching 11 bases. CDR3 length: 13 amino acids. Trimming took 10 bases from V and 12 from J; bases not matched to a gene: 11. The germline gives CDR1 WNHNN, CDR2 SYGVQD (reference sequence). CDR3 in DNA: TGCGCCACTTCTAGCGGGGGGTCGAGATCGCAGTTCTTC. Its protein product is CATSSGGSRSQFF.

This clone was recorded only once. In DNA form, the CDR3 reads TGTGCCAGCAGCTTAGCGCCGGGGTACGAGCAGTACTTC. Residues: CASSLAPGYEQYF. This rearrangement joins TRBV7-6 to TRBJ2-7, with D perhaps TRBD2 (5 bases). Trimming stripped 0 bases from V and 4 bases from J, with 7 bases between. The germline gives CDR1 SGHVS, CDR2 FNYEAQ. This CDR3 region has 13 residues.